This TCR beta chain was identified during a study of T cells in Graves' hyperthyroidism and ophthalmopathy. Study at large: Peripheral blood was secured at the point of initial diagnosis, before any treatment.

RNA transcripts served as the template for amplifying TCR beta CDR3 regions. TCR CDR3 underwent first-round RT-PCR with the HTBI primer set. Using its own MiXCR run on the multiplex PCR reads, TCRdb lists one record per CDR3 protein. This sample has about 420,000 distinct CDR3 sequences, with approximately 14% found just once. V was cut by 5 bases and J by 2 bases, with 18 bases left in between. This CDR3 region has 16 residues. CDR1 and CDR2 (germline): SEHNR, FQNEAQ (reference sequence). In regard to this clonotype: The antigen is not known.

Study results and limitations: Most expanded thyroid clonotypes above 0.001 recurred in blood.

Patients were excluded because of uncontrolled infection, other autoimmune disease, pregnancy or lactation. The PBMCs studied were ones that came from roughly 9.1 ml fresh peripheral blood. The chain combines TRBV7-9 with TRBJ1-2; D not resolved. The sequence was collected from a woman between 18 and 29 years old with Graves' hyperthyroidism. The sample taken for sequencing was blood. CDR3 coding DNA: TGTGCCAGCAGCCTGACCGACGGGATAGCCAACTATGGCTACACCTTC. As protein: CASSLTDGIANYGYTF.